The entry below gives a single T cell receptor beta chain sequence along with its context. The target antigen is unknown. This clone may be a read error of a much larger clone one base away. The CDR3 contains 12 residues. A single record per CDR3 protein comes from TCRdb applying MiXCR to the reads. The data hold under 150,000 distinct CDR3 sequences, with 30% observed a single time. The sample belongs to a study of T cell repertoires in cytomegalovirus infection. For the study at large: Recently described HLA-C-restricted plus well-studied HLA-B-restricted CMV epitopes were used. Indications of both CMV infection and matching HLA type were provided by public TCR beta signatures.

The chain is built from TRBV12-3 or TRBV12-4 and TRBJ1-2, with D perhaps matching TRBD1 (6 bases). This receptor was identified in a human donor in good health (CMV status not recorded). Some clones in this sample may be carry-over from other donors' samples. The sample here was CD8+ T cells from cultured PBMCs, taken from culture after CMV antigen stimulation. In DNA form, the CDR3 reads TGTGCCAGCAGTTTAACAGGGTATGGCTGCACCTTC. Residues: CASSLTGYGCTF.